A selection of T cell receptor beta chains follows, all from one sample in a study of control samples from healthy donors and cancer patients. Method: immunoSEQ multiplex PCR; TCRdb's copy keeps in-frame clones and lacks some. Here the sample spans about 50,000 clones, 95% to 97% being singletons. Sequencing was done on a sample of blood. The receptor source for this set is a woman aged 25 to 39 in good health. Both conserved end residues are part of each CDR3. The order of the fields is V gene, clone size, J gene, D gene, CDR3 DNA, CDR3 protein. A D gene is named only where the DNA matches it firmly. Not all rows give a size; the values are once, few, many and, for expanded clones, a class.

TRBV6-2/TRBV6-3	.	TRBJ2-7	.	TGTGCCAGCAGTTACCTCGGAGAGTCCGGGGGCGAGCAGTACTTC	CASSYLGESGGEQYF
TRBV6-5	.	TRBJ1-3	.	TGTGCCAGCAGCTTCAATGGGGGCACCATATATTTT	CASSFNGGTIYF
TRBV28	.	TRBJ2-1	TRBD2	TGTGCCAGCAGTTTAGGCGGGGCTAGCGGCTACAATGAGCAGTTCTTC	CASSLGGASGYNEQFF
TRBV19	.	TRBJ1-5	.	.	CASTSGGNQPQHF
TRBV4-1	.	TRBJ2-1	.	TGCGCCAGCAGCCAAGATGGAATAGCAACCAATGAGCAGTTCTTC	CASSQDGIATNEQFF
TRBV5-1	.	TRBJ2-7	.	TGCGCCAGCAGCTTGGGGTTCGGCCTCTACGAGCAGTACTTC	CASSLGFGLYEQYF
TRBV19	.	TRBJ1-1	.	TGTGCCTCCCGGGAGGGGAACACTGAAGCTTTCTTT	CASREGNTEAFF
TRBV4-2	.	TRBJ2-1	.	TGTGCCAGCAGCCAAGATCTACACAGGGACAATGAGCAGTTCTTC	CASSQDLHRDNEQFF
TRBV7-2	.	TRBJ2-1	.	TGTGCCAGCAGCTTACCCCCCGGGGCGCGTTACAATGAGCAGTTCTTC	CASSLPPGARYNEQFF
TRBV2	once	TRBJ2-3	TRBD2	TGTGCCAGCATCCCCGTTTGGCGGGAGGGCCTTTCAGATACGCAGTATTTT	CASIPVWREGLSDTQYF
TRBV18	.	TRBJ1-6	TRBD1	TGTGCCAGCTCATCGGACAGGGCTAACAATTCACCCCTCCACTTT	CASSSDRANNSPLHF
TRBV28	.	TRBJ2-2	TRBD2	TGTGCCAGCAGCTCTAGCGGGAGGGTCGGGGAGCTGTTTTTT	CASSSSGRVGELFF
TRBV7-3	.	TRBJ2-1	TRBD2	TGTGCCAGCAGCGGGACTAGCGGGAGAAGTGGCCACAATGAGCAGTTCTTC	CASSGTSGRSGHNEQFF
TRBV10-3	.	TRBJ2-7	TRBD1	TGTGCCATCGGGGACAGGGGCTACGAGCAGTACTTC	CAIGDRGYEQYF
TRBV5-6	.	TRBJ2-5	.	TGTGCCAGCAGCCTACAGCTCCATTCCCCGGGGACCCAGTACTTC	CASSLQLHSPGTQYF
TRBV4-2	.	TRBJ2-7	.	TGTGCCAGCAGCCAAGATGCGGCTTGGGACGAGCAGTACTTC	CASSQDAAWDEQYF
TRBV7-2	.	TRBJ1-5	.	TGTGCCAGCAGCTTAGCGCGTGGTAGGCCCCAGCATTTT	CASSLARGRPQHF
TRBV19	.	TRBJ1-5	.	TGTGCCAGTAGTGGGGGGGGCAATCAGCCCCAGCATTTT	CASSGGGNQPQHF
TRBV27	.	TRBJ2-1	.	TGTGCCAGCAGTTTATCATATCCGTCGGTCAATGAGCAGTTCTTC	CASSLSYPSVNEQFF
TRBV6-1	.	TRBJ2-5	.	TGTGCCAGCAGTGAAGACCGGGACCCTGAGGGGGGAGGGCCCCAAGAGACCCAGTACTTC	CASSEDRDPEGGGPQETQYF
TRBV11-3	.	TRBJ2-1	.	TGTGCCAGCAGCTTAGACAGCTCCAGCGGCTCTTACAATGAGCAGTTCTTC	CASSLDSSSGSYNEQFF
TRBV3-1/TRBV3-2	few	TRBJ2-3	.	TGTGCCAGCAGCCAAGTACCTAGCGTTAAGACGCAGTATTTT	CASSQVPSVKTQYF
TRBV28	.	TRBJ1-1	.	TGTGCCAGCAGTTTAACCCCGGGAACCTCGGGGACTGAAGCTTTCTTT	CASSLTPGTSGTEAFF
TRBV5-6	.	TRBJ2-7	.	TGTGCCAGCAGCTTGGGTGGACCCTCTAACTACGAGCAGTACTTC	CASSLGGPSNYEQYF
TRBV6-1	.	TRBJ2-3	.	TGTGCCAGCAGTGAAGCTACAGGTACCACGCAGTATTTT	CASSEATGTTQYF
TRBV30	.	TRBJ2-3	TRBD2	TGTGCCTGGAGTGTAGGGACTAGCGGGTACACAGATACGCAGTATTTT	CAWSVGTSGYTDTQYF
TRBV19	.	TRBJ2-7	.	TGTGCCAGTAGGCCCCAGACAGGCTTGGGCGAGCAGTACTTC	CASRPQTGLGEQYF
TRBV28	.	TRBJ2-5	TRBD1	TGTGCCAGCAGTTCGGACAGGGACGGGGAGACCCAGTACTTC	CASSSDRDGETQYF
TRBV4-1	.	TRBJ2-3	.	TGCGCCAGCAGCCAAGATCTTCTTACAGATACGCAGTATTTT	CASSQDLLTDTQYF
TRBV28	.	TRBJ1-6	.	TGTGCCAGCAGCCCTACAGGTTCAGGCATAAATTCACCCCTCCACTTT	CASSPTGSGINSPLHF
TRBV28	.	TRBJ1-1	.	TGTGCCAGCAGGACACAGGGCCGGAACACTGAAGCTTTCTTT	CASRTQGRNTEAFF
TRBV2	.	TRBJ2-1	TRBD2	TGTGCCAGCAAGGGACTAGCGGGAGTGAATGAGCAGTTCTTC	CASKGLAGVNEQFF
TRBV24-1	.	TRBJ2-3	.	TGTGCCACCAGTTCCGGGAGCACAGATACGCAGTATTTT	CATSSGSTDTQYF
TRBV4-1	.	TRBJ2-7	.	TGCGCCAGCAGCCACCCCTTCGGAGGGGGCTACTACGAGCAGTACTTC	CASSHPFGGGYYEQYF
TRBV6-5	once	TRBJ1-1	.	TGTGCCAGTAAGAAACCGAACACTGAAGCTTTCTTT	CASKKPNTEAFF
TRBV5-6	.	TRBJ1-4	.	TGTGCCAGCAGCCCGTCGCGGCAGGGGAGGATGTTTTTT	CASSPSRQGRMFF
TRBV5-1	.	TRBJ1-2	TRBD1	TGCGCCAGCAGCTTGACAGGGGGCGGTGGCTATGGCTACACCTTC	CASSLTGGGGYGYTF
TRBV2	.	TRBJ1-2	.	TGTGCCAGCAGTGAAGCGCTCTTGGAGGCAGGGGGCTACACCTTC	CASSEALLEAGGYTF
TRBV7-3	once	TRBJ2-7	TRBD1	TGTGCCAGCAGCCCGACAGGGGATTCCTACGAGCAGTACTTC	CASSPTGDSYEQYF
TRBV5-1	.	TRBJ1-6	.	TGCGCCAGCAGCTTGAGGTCTGGTAATTCACCCCTCCACTTT	CASSLRSGNSPLHF
TRBV19	.	TRBJ1-2	TRBD1	TGTGCCAGTAGTCGTCGGGACAGGGGAAACTATGGCTACACCTTC	CASSRRDRGNYGYTF
TRBV2	once	TRBJ2-2	TRBD1	TGTGCCAGCAGTGAAGGGACAGGGGTCCCCGGGGAGCTGTTTTTT	CASSEGTGVPGELFF
TRBV5-5	.	TRBJ2-7	.	TGTGCCAGCAGCCGAACAGACTACGAGCAGTACTTC	CASSRTDYEQYF
TRBV5-1	.	TRBJ2-1	TRBD2	TGCGCCAGCAGCTTCGATCCGGGACTAGAGAAGAATGAGCAGTTCTTC	CASSFDPGLEKNEQFF
TRBV6-5	.	TRBJ2-7	TRBD1	TGTGCCAGCGTGGAGGACAGGATAATCTACGAGCAGTACTTC	CASVEDRIIYEQYF
TRBV11-2	.	TRBJ1-2	TRBD1	TGTGCCAGCAGCTCATGGCCCCCCGGGACAGGAAGTTATGGCTACACCTTC	CASSSWPPGTGSYGYTF
TRBV23-1	.	TRBJ2-5	.	TGCGCCAGCAGTCATCAGGGCAGGGAAGAGACCCAGTACTTC	CASSHQGREETQYF
TRBV6-5	.	TRBJ1-4	TRBD1	TGTGCCAGCGGGGACGGGACAGGAGAAAAACTATTTTTT	CASGDGTGEKLFF
TRBV2	.	TRBJ2-7	.	TGTGCCAGCATGCGGGACTCCTACGAGCAGTACTTC	CASMRDSYEQYF
TRBV5-1	.	TRBJ2-5	TRBD1	TGCGCCAGCAGCCGCATGACAGGGATGGGAGAGACCCAGTACTTC	CASSRMTGMGETQYF
TRBV7-6	.	TRBJ1-2	TRBD1	TGTGCCAGCAGCCCTACTGCCGGACAGGGATTGAGCTATGGCTACACCTTC	CASSPTAGQGLSYGYTF
TRBV29-1	.	TRBJ2-2	.	TGCAGCGTTGACCAGGGTAGGACCGGGGAGCTGTTTTTT	CSVDQGRTGELFF
TRBV10-3	.	TRBJ1-1	.	TGTGCCATCAGTGAAGCTCAGCGAAAGAACACTGAAGCTTTCTTT	CAISEAQRKNTEAFF
TRBV10-3	.	TRBJ2-7	.	TGTGCCATCAGTGGGGTAGCTACCGGCCTTTGGATCTACGAGCAGTACTTC	CAISGVATGLWIYEQYF